This paragraph reports one T cell receptor beta chain. Its antigen is as yet unknown. The CDR3 contains 13 residues. Trimming took 6 bases from V and 0 from J, leaving 10 bases between them. Per the germline V gene, CDR1 is SGHDT and CDR2 is YYEEEE. Clones were read by immunoSEQ multiplex PCR, and TCRdb kept only the in-frame ones, dropping some. Here the sample spans 65,000 to 95,000 clones, 92% being singletons. Exclusion applied to patients with autoimmune disease history or systemic immunosuppression. This sample is drawn from a study of OX40 agonist ivuxolimab in advanced cancers. The overall study: Six ivuxolimab dose levels, 0.01 to 10 mg/kg, were given intravenously every 2 weeks. Of mixed ages from 23 to 79 and averaging 60 years, the group was roughly 83% male.

Study-level results: Some patients who did not respond also had low normalized T-cell clonal expansion.

The sample was CD4+ or CD8+ T cells sorted from blood, taken in a trial of the OX40 agonist ivuxolimab. This TCR came from an adult with an advanced solid tumor such as melanoma, head and neck, liver or kidney cancer. The gene calls are TRBV5-6 and TRBJ2-7; D is uncertain. The CDR3 DNA reads TGTGCCAGCAACCAGGTCAGCTCCTACGAGCAGTACTTC. The encoded protein is CASNQVSSYEQYF. The whole variable domain, remainder taken from reference TRBV5-6 and TRBJ2-7, is DAGVTQSPTHLIKTRGQQVTLRCSPKSGHDTVSWYQQALGQGPQFIFQYYEEEERQRGNFPDRFSGHQFPNYSSELNVNALLLGDSALYLCASNQVSSYEQYFGPGTRLTVT.